These 9 T cell receptor beta chains originate from one sample sequenced in a study of blood T cell repertoires in COVID-19. Method: immunoSEQ multiplex PCR; TCRdb's copy keeps in-frame clones and lacks some. The table lists fewer than 35,000 clones, approximately 80% of them singletons. Sequenced input: peripheral blood. These receptor sequences come from an elderly man with active or convalescent COVID-19.

This chain joins TRBV7-3 and TRBJ2-7; 9 bases agree with TRBD2. V was clipped by 3 bases and J by 2 bases; unmatched bases: 5. Germline CDR1 is SGHTA and CDR2 is FQGTGA. The CDR3 spans 15 residues. This CDR3 reads CASSFGSGGAYEQYF. The CDR3 nucleotides read TGTGCCAGCAGCTTCGGTAGCGGGGGTGCCTACGAGCAGTACTTC.

The J gene is TRBJ2-3, the V gene TRBV29-1, with D possibly being TRBD2 (5 bases). Germline CDR1 SQVTM, CDR2 ANQGSEA. V lost 6 bases to trimming and J lost 5 bases, with 15 bases between them. CDR3 length: 13 amino acids. CDR3 nucleotides: TGCAGCGTAACCGACGGGATCATAGATACGCAGTATTTT. Its protein product is CSVTDGIIDTQYF.

On this clone: Other DNA sequences in the sample encode the same CDR3. V gene TRBV2 combines with J gene TRBJ1-1; no definite D call. CDR3 length: 13 residues. The ends were cut back, 6 bases at V and 8 bases at J, with 16 bases in the middle. Germline V lookup: CDR1 SNHLY, CDR2 FYNNEI. The CDR3 coding sequence is TGTGCCAGCAGCGTGGAGGCGGATAAAGAAGCTTTCTTT. Translation: CASSVEADKEAFF.

V and J are TRBV6-1 and TRBJ2-4; D may be TRBD1 (6 bases). V was shortened by 2 bases and J by 0 bases, with 20 bases between the two germline ends. Germline V gene sequence: CDR1 MNHNS, CDR2 SASEGT. This CDR3 contains 19 residues. CDR3 amino acids: CASSESNRDTSLAKNIQYF. The CDR3 coding sequence is TGTGCCAGCAGTGAATCTAACAGGGATACTTCCCTAGCCAAAAACATTCAGTACTTC.

The chain recombines TRBV2 with TRBJ2-1; D gene ambiguous. Trimming took off 6 bases at V and 0 bases at J, with 12 bases between the two ends. The germline CDR1 and CDR2 sequences are SNHLY and FYNNEI. The CDR3 is 15 residues long. DNA of the CDR3: TGTGCCAGCAGGAGAGGCCCCGGCTCCTACAATGAGCAGTTCTTC. Its translation is CASRRGPGSYNEQFF.

The chain couples TRBV3-1 (or the pseudogene TRBV3-2) to TRBJ2-5; D not certain. Trimming stripped 1 base from V and 1 base from J, with 4 bases between. This CDR3 is 13 amino acids long. Germline loops: CDR1 LGHDT, CDR2 YNNKEL (reference sequence). The CDR3 region is CASSQGGQETQYF. DNA of the CDR3: TGTGCCAGCAGCCAAGGCGGCCAAGAGACCCAGTACTTC.

This sequence joins TRBV27 and TRBJ1-1; D gene uncertain. From germline, CDR1 is MNHEY and CDR2 SMNVEV (reference sequence). Trimming stripped 3 bases from V and 1 base from J, with 9 bases between. CDR3 length: 14 residues. The CDR3 coding sequence is TGTGCCAGCAGTTTTTCGGGGAGGAACACTGAAGCTTTCTTT. Its translation is CASSFSGRNTEAFF.

This chain uses TRBV7-2 with TRBJ2-5; 9 bases are a match to TRBD2. The CDR3 has 15 amino acids. Losses at the gene ends were 3 bases for V and 3 bases for J; bases not matched to a gene: 5. Germline lookup yields CDR1 SGHTA and CDR2 FQGNSA. CDR3 coding DNA: TGTGCCAGCAGCTTTTCGGGACTAGCAGAAGAGACCCAGTACTTC. It yields the protein CASSFSGLAEETQYF.

V and J are TRBV4-2 and TRBJ2-5, with D perhaps matching TRBD1 (6 bases). V was trimmed by 5 bases and J by 2 bases, leaving 12 bases between them. The CDR3 is 14 amino acids. CDR1 is LGHNA and CDR2 is YNFKEQ in the germline V gene. CDR3 in amino acids: CASSDRDTQETQYF. DNA of the CDR3: TGTGCCAGCAGCGACCGGGACACACAAGAGACCCAGTACTTC.